The T cell receptor beta chain described here comes from a study of shared clonotypes between healthy human individuals. TCRdb's copy holds only in-frame clones and misses some; the assay was immunoSEQ multiplex PCR. The table records over a million clones, 95% to 97% of them present only once. Looked up from germline, CDR1 is MDHEN and CDR2 is SYDVKM. V gave up 6 bases and J gave up 3 bases; unmatched junction bases: 7. The CDR3 runs 14 residues. The sequenced material came from naive CD4+ T cells sorted from blood. Subset: CD45RA+ positively selected. V gene TRBV28 combines with J gene TRBJ2-7; 8 nucleotides line up with TRBD1. The sequence was collected from a man between 25 and 39 years old in good health. The CDR3 DNA reads as TGTGCCAGCAGCCCGGGACAGGTAATCTACGAGCAGTACTTC. This translates into CASSPGQVIYEQYF.